These 30 T cell receptor beta chains were sequenced from one sample in a study of T cell responses to AZD1222 COVID-19 vaccine. Some clones are missing from TCRdb's copy, which holds only in-frame ones; the method was immunoSEQ multiplex PCR. Of 200,000 to 300,000 clones listed, approximately 93% were seen once; the top ten hold 0.55%. The sample here was peripheral blood, taken on day 0 of AZD1222 vaccination. These receptors all stem from an adult in good health.

This chain links TRBV9 with TRBJ1-2, with D tentatively TRBD1 (6 bases). V dropped 4 bases and J dropped 0 bases, with 10 bases sitting between them. The germline CDR1 and CDR2 sequences are SGDLS and YYNGEE. This CDR3 region has 14 residues. In DNA form, the CDR3 reads TGTGCCAGCAGCCGGGACAAACCTAACTATGGCTACACCTTC. Translated: CASSRDKPNYGYTF.

This clone has just one count. The chain combines TRBV12-3 or TRBV12-4 with TRBJ1-5; D gene uncertain. This CDR3 is built from 12 residues. V was cut by 2 bases and J by 6 bases, with 5 bases left in between. The DNA of the CDR3 is TGTGCCAGCAGTTTAATGGGTCAGCCCCAGCATTTT. It yields the protein CASSLMGQPQHF.

V gene TRBV14 combines with J gene TRBJ1-2; no firm D call. The germline V gene has CDR1 SGHDN and CDR2 FVKESK. There are 14 residues in the CDR3. Trimming shortened V by 2 bases and J by 8 bases, and 15 bases separated the two germline ends. This CDR3 reads CASSQQIQGGGYTF. The CDR3 DNA reads as TGTGCCAGCAGCCAACAGATTCAAGGCGGCGGCTACACCTTC.

The chain joins TRBV3-1 (or the pseudogene TRBV3-2) to TRBJ1-5, with no clear D. The V end lost 3 bases, the J end lost 6 bases, and 6 bases lay between the germline ends. Germline values: CDR1 LGHDT, CDR2 YNNKEL (reference sequence). The CDR3 totals 12 residues. CDR3: CASSHPGQPQHF. As DNA, the CDR3 is TGTGCCAGCAGCCACCCTGGTCAGCCCCAGCATTTT.

The rearrangement uses TRBV7-2 and TRBJ1-2, with a possible D match to TRBD1 (6 bases). This CDR3 is built from 14 residues. The V end lost 5 bases, the J end lost 4 bases, and 14 bases lay between the germline ends. From germline, CDR1 is SGHTA and CDR2 FQGNSA. CDR3: CASSPRGAAYGYTF. The DNA for the CDR3 is TGTGCCAGCAGCCCGAGGGGGGCGGCCTATGGCTACACCTTC.

The chain recombines TRBV19 with TRBJ2-2; a weak D match, TRBD2 (5 bases). The germline V gene encodes CDR1 LNHDA and CDR2 SQIVND (reference sequence). The V end was cut by 4 bases, the J end by 3 bases, with 15 bases between. This CDR3 contains 16 residues. DNA of the CDR3: TGTGCCAGTAGTACCGGCGCTAGCAGATACACCGGGGAGCTGTTTTTT. This sequence encodes CASSTGASRYTGELFF.

The chain recombines TRBV19 with TRBJ1-1, with D hard to call. V lost 3 bases to trimming and J lost 6 bases, with 11 bases between them. The CDR3 consists of 13 residues. Germline values: CDR1 LNHDA, CDR2 SQIVND (reference sequence). CDR3 region: CASSIGGRAEAFF. The CDR3 bases are TGTGCCAGTAGTATCGGTGGGCGAGCTGAAGCTTTCTTT.

The V and J genes are TRBV27 and TRBJ2-7; possibly TRBD2 for D (5 bases). The germline gives CDR1 MNHEY, CDR2 SMNVEV (reference sequence). The CDR3 has 11 residues. V lost 6 bases and J 7 bases, leaving 10 bases between the germline ends. CDR3: CASRTTPEQYF. The CDR3 DNA is TGTGCCAGCAGGACTACACCGGAGCAGTACTTC.

The chain recombines TRBV3-1 (or the pseudogene TRBV3-2) with TRBJ1-2; no clear D gene. This CDR3 is 14 amino acids long. V gave up 4 bases and J gave up 0 bases, with 9 bases separating them. The V gene's germline CDR1 is LGHDT and CDR2 YNNKEL (reference sequence). For the CDR3, the DNA is TGTGCCAGCAGCCTAGTTCCTGCTAACTATGGCTACACCTTC. The encoded protein is CASSLVPANYGYTF.

The chain uses TRBV2 and TRBJ1-1; D may be TRBD1 (6 bases). Germline V lookup: CDR1 SNHLY, CDR2 FYNNEI. V was pared by 6 bases and J by 3 bases, with 14 bases between. The CDR3 is 14 residues long. CDR3 protein: CASSQQGGDTEAFF. The CDR3 DNA reads as TGTGCCAGCAGCCAACAGGGAGGAGACACTGAAGCTTTCTTT. Supplemented by reference TRBV2 and TRBJ1-1, the full variable domain reads EPEVTQTPSHQVTQMGQEVILRCVPISNHLYFYWYRQILGQKVEFLVSFYNNEISEKSEIFDDQFSVERPDGSNFTLKIRSTKLEDSAMYFCASSQQGGDTEAFFGQGTRLTVV.

The CDR3 DNA sequence: TGTGCCAGCAGCCCATTGGGGCCGGGTGGCTACACCTTC. Translated, it gives CASSPLGPGGYTF. This chain links TRBV12-3 or TRBV12-4 with TRBJ1-2, with a tentative D call TRBD1 (5 bases). V lost 6 bases and J 7 bases, leaving 15 bases between the germline ends. The CDR3 sequence is 13 residues long.

The chain links TRBV4-3 to TRBJ2-3; D possibly corresponds to TRBD1 (5 bases). CDR3 length equals 16 residues. V lost 1 base, J lost 0 bases, and 11 bases lay in between. Germline values: CDR1 LGHNA, CDR2 YSLEER. The DNA for the CDR3 is TGCGCCAGCAGCCAAGCCCCACAGGCCAGCACAGATACGCAGTATTTT. It is translated as CASSQAPQASTDTQYF.

The chain joins TRBV5-4 to TRBJ2-7, with 12 bases matching TRBD2. Germline CDR1 reads SGHNT; CDR2 reads YYREEE (reference sequence). The CDR3 consists of 20 residues. Trimming took 4 bases from V and 3 from J; bases not matched to a gene: 20. This CDR3 is CASSPFSGLAGPKGHYEQYF. CDR3 nucleotide sequence: TGTGCCAGCAGCCCGTTTTCCGGACTAGCGGGACCAAAGGGGCACTACGAGCAGTACTTC. The full variable domain, with the rest looked up from reference TRBV5-4 and TRBJ2-7, is ETGVTQSPTHLIKTRGQQVTLRCSSQSGHNTVSWYQQALGQGPQFIFQYYREEENGRGNFPPRFSGLQFPNYSSELNVNALELDDSALYLCASSPFSGLAGPKGHYEQYFGPGTRLTVT.

The rearrangement links TRBV2 to TRBJ1-5; D perhaps matches TRBD1 (5 bases). The CDR3 is 15 amino acids. Germline V lookup: CDR1 SNHLY, CDR2 FYNNEI. V was shortened by 7 bases and J by 0 bases, with 13 bases between the two germline ends. CDR3 residues: CASNGRGGSNQPQHF. The CDR3 DNA reads as TGTGCCAGCAACGGGCGGGGCGGTAGCAATCAGCCCCAGCATTTT.

The V and J genes are TRBV2 and TRBJ1-1, with D possibly being TRBD1 (5 bases). This CDR3 spans 13 amino acids. Deletions cut 6 bases from V and 3 bases from J, with 11 bases between. Germline CDR1 reads SNHLY; CDR2 reads FYNNEI. CDR3 coding DNA: TGTGCCAGCAGACCACAGGTGTACACTGAAGCTTTCTTT. This encodes CASRPQVYTEAFF.

J is TRBJ1-3 and V is TRBV2; unclear D gene. Germline loops: CDR1 SNHLY, CDR2 FYNNEI. Between the trimmed V and J ends, which lost 5 bases and 0 bases, there was a span of 11 bases. The CDR3 length is 15 residues. The CDR3 spells CASSSDSLSGNTIYF. The CDR3 DNA follows: TGTGCCAGCAGTTCAGACTCCCTCTCTGGAAACACCATATATTTT.

This chain joins TRBV7-2 and TRBJ2-7; D call uncertain. Trimming pared 5 bases from V and 1 base from J, leaving 12 bases between. The CDR3 runs to 14 residues. Germline CDR1 is SGHTA and CDR2 is FQGNSA. The CDR3 bases are TGTGCCAGCAGCGTTCCGGCCGGGTCCTACGAGCAGTACTTC. This translates into CASSVPAGSYEQYF. The full variable domain, its missing parts supplied by reference TRBV7-2 and TRBJ2-7, is GAGVSQSPSNKVTEKGKDVELRCDPISGHTALYWYRQSLGQGLEFLIYFQGNSAPDKSGLPSDRFSAERTGGSVSTLTIQRTQQEDSAVYLCASSVPAGSYEQYFGPGTRLTVT.

The CDR3 DNA sequence: TGCGCCAGCAGCTTGGGGGACAGGGGACAGGGGGCCCTCCACTTT. Translation gives CASSLGDRGQGALHF. The rearrangement links TRBV5-1 to TRBJ1-6, with 11 bases identical to TRBD1. Germline values: CDR1 SGHRS, CDR2 YFSETQ. The trim removed 0 bases at V and 14 bases at J, leaving 7 bases unmatched. The CDR3 runs to 15 residues. The variable domain in full, completed from reference TRBV5-1 and TRBJ1-6, reads KAGVTQTPRYLIKTRGQQVTLSCSPISGHRSVSWYQQTPGQGLQFLFEYFSETQRNKGNFPGRFSGRQFSNSRSEMNVSTLELGDSALYLCASSLGDRGQGALHFGNGTRLTVT.

The chain employs TRBV9 and TRBJ1-6; no reliable D call. The V gene's germline CDR1 is SGDLS and CDR2 YYNGEE. This CDR3 is 13 amino acids long. V was trimmed by 0 bases and J by 9 bases, leaving 7 bases between them. The CDR3 reads CASSVAMGSPLHF. CDR3 bases: TGTGCCAGCAGCGTAGCGATGGGTTCACCCCTCCACTTT.

The J gene is TRBJ1-6, the V gene TRBV9; D possibly corresponds to TRBD1 (5 bases). The CDR3 totals 15 residues. Germline CDR1 SGDLS, CDR2 YYNGEE. V gave up 5 bases and J gave up 5 bases, with 14 bases separating them. The DNA for the CDR3 is TGTGCCAGCAGAAGGGATACAGGCAATAATTCACCCCTCCACTTT. Its protein product is CASRRDTGNNSPLHF.

This clone was detected once. The chain carries TRBV11-3 and TRBJ2-1, with 7 bases aligning to TRBD1. There are 14 residues in the CDR3. The germline CDR1 and CDR2 sequences are SGHNT and YENEEA. The V segment lost 2 bases and the J segment 7 bases; nucleotides outside the gene matches: 5. The chain's CDR3 is CASSLHRGTNEQFF. Written as DNA, the CDR3 is TGTGCCAGCAGCTTACACAGGGGTACGAATGAGCAGTTCTTC.

The chain uses TRBV6-9 and TRBJ2-7; D is unclear. Germline V gene sequence: CDR1 MNHGY, CDR2 SVAAGI. CDR3 length equals 15 residues. V lost 2 bases and J lost 2, with 13 bases in between. This CDR3 is CASSYQALPTYEQYF. CDR3 DNA: TGTGCCAGCAGTTATCAAGCCCTGCCCACCTACGAGCAGTACTTC.

The V call is TRBV29-1, the J call TRBJ2-5; D is perhaps TRBD1 or TRBD2 (5 bases each). In germline, CDR1 is SQVTM, CDR2 ANQGSEA. With 6 bases removed from V and 5 bases from J, the gap between germline ends came to 10 bases. This CDR3 comprises 11 residues. CDR3 sequence reads: CSVRGRETQYF. CDR3 bases: TGCAGCGTCCGGGGCAGGGAGACCCAGTACTTC.

The rearrangement links TRBV10-3 to TRBJ1-5; 7 nucleotides match TRBD1. The CDR3 length is 18 residues. Germline V gene lookup returns CDR1 ENHRY and CDR2 SYGVKD. V lost 3 bases and J lost 0; bases outside the gene matches: 11. The CDR3 sequence: CAISDPYRQGDSNQPQHF. The CDR3 bases are TGTGCCATCAGTGATCCCTATCGACAGGGAGATAGCAATCAGCCCCAGCATTTT.

The chain couples TRBV3-1 (or the pseudogene TRBV3-2) to TRBJ1-1; D not certain. With 1 base removed from V and 5 bases from J, the gap between germline ends came to 5 bases. Looked up from germline, CDR1 is LGHDT and CDR2 is YNNKEL (reference sequence). The CDR3 totals 12 residues. The CDR3: CASSQASTEAFF. DNA for the CDR3: TGTGCCAGCAGCCAAGCGTCGACTGAAGCTTTCTTT.

This sequence joins TRBV7-9 and TRBJ2-3, with no clear D. Germline values: CDR1 SEHNR, CDR2 FQNEAQ (reference sequence). The CDR3 has 16 residues. Between the trimmed V and J ends, which lost 5 bases and 1 base, there was a span of 16 bases. CDR3 amino acids: CASSVWSGRGTDTQYF. DNA of the CDR3: TGTGCCAGCAGCGTCTGGTCGGGCCGGGGCACAGATACGCAGTATTTT.

The J gene is TRBJ1-1, the V gene TRBV5-1, with D hard to call. The CDR3 contains 13 residues. V lost 4 bases to trimming and J lost 1 base, with 8 bases between them. CDR1 and CDR2 from the germline V gene are SGHRS and YFSETQ. The CDR3 loop reads CASSREGNTEAFF. The CDR3 DNA follows: TGCGCCAGCAGCCGCGAAGGGAACACTGAAGCTTTCTTT. Complete variable domain (other parts from reference TRBV5-1 and TRBJ1-1): KAGVTQTPRYLIKTRGQQVTLSCSPISGHRSVSWYQQTPGQGLQFLFEYFSETQRNKGNFPGRFSGRQFSNSRSEMNVSTLELGDSALYLCASSREGNTEAFFGQGTRLTVV.

The gene calls are TRBV10-2 and TRBJ2-3; D perhaps matches TRBD1 (5 bases). V lost 10 bases, J lost 3 bases, and 17 bases lay in between. Per the germline V gene, CDR1 is WSHSY and CDR2 is SAAADI. The CDR3 spans 14 residues. The CDR3 sequence is CATRTSESTDTQYF. The CDR3 DNA follows: TGCGCCACCAGGACAAGTGAGTCAACAGATACGCAGTATTTT.

This chain connects TRBV7-2 to TRBJ2-1, with D possibly being TRBD1 (6 bases). The V gene's germline CDR1 is SGHTA and CDR2 FQGNSA. CDR3 size: 14 residues. V lost 7 bases to trimming and J lost 0 bases, with 10 bases between them. The CDR3 region has the DNA TGTGCCAGCATCGACAGGAGCTCCTACAATGAGCAGTTCTTC. Protein sequence: CASIDRSSYNEQFF.

This chain uses TRBV2 with TRBJ2-6; possibly TRBD2 for D (6 bases). This CDR3 region has 14 residues. V gave up 2 bases and J gave up 12 bases, with 14 bases separating them. Germline-derived CDR1 and CDR2 are SNHLY and FYNNEI. In nucleotides, the CDR3 is TGTGCCAGCAGTGAACCTGGGACTCCCAGCGTCCTGACTTTC. Residues: CASSEPGTPSVLTF.